The entry below describes one TCR beta chain. The trim removed 6 bases at V and 4 bases at J, leaving 8 bases unmatched. Germline V gene sequence: CDR1 SNHLY, CDR2 FYNNEI. This CDR3 comprises 14 residues. These data originate in a study of T cell responses to AZD1222 COVID-19 vaccine. Assay used: immunoSEQ multiplex PCR; TCRdb lists only in-frame clones, some missing. The data hold 100,000 to 150,000 clones, with approximately 92% observed a single time. This material consisted of peripheral blood, taken on day 0 of AZD1222 vaccination. V is TRBV2 and J is TRBJ1-1; 7 nucleotides align to TRBD1. This clonotype was sampled from an adult in good health. In DNA form, the CDR3 reads TGTGCCAGCAGGTACTACAGGGGAGGCACTGAAGCTTTCTTT. Translated, it gives CASRYYRGGTEAFF.